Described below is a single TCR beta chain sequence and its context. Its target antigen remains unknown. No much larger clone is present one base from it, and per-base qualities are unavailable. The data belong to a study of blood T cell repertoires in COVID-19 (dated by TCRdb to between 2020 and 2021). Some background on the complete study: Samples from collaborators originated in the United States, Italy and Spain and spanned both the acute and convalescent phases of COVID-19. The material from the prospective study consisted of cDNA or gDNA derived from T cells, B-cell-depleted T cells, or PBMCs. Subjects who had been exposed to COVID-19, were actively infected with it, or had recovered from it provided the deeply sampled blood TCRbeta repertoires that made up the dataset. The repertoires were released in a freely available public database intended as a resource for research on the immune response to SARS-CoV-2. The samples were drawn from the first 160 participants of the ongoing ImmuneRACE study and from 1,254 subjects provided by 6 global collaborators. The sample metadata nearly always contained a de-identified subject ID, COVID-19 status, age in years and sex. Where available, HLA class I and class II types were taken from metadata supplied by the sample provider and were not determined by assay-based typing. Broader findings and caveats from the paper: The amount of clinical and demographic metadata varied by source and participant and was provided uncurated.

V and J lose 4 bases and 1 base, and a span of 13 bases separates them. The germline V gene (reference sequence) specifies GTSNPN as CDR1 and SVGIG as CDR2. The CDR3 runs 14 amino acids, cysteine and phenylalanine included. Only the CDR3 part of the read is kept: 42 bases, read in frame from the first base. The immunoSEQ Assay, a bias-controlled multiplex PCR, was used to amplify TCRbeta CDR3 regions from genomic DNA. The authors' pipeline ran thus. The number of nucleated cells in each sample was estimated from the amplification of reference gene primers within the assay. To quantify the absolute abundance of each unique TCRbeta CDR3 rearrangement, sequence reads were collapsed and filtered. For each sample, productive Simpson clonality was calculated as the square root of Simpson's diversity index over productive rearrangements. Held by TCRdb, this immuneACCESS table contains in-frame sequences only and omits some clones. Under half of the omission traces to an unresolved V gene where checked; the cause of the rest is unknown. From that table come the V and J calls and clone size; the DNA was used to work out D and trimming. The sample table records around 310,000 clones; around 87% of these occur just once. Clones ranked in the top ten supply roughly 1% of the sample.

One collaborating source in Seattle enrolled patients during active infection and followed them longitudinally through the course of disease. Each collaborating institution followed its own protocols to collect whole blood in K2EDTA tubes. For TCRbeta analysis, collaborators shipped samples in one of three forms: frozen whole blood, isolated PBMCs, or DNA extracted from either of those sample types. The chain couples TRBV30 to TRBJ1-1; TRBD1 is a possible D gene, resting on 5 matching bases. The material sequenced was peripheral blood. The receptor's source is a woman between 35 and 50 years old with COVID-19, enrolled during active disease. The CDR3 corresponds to CAWTPDTENTEAFF. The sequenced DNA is TGTGCCTGGACCCCGGACACCGAGAACACTGAAGCTTTCTTT. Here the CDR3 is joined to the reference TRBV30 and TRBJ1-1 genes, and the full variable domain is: SQTIHQWPATLVQPVGSPLSLECTVEGTSNPNLYWYRQAAGRGLQLLFYSVGIGQISSEVPQNLSASRPQDRQFILSSKKLLLSDSGFYLCAWTPDTENTEAFFGQGTRLTVV.